The clone carrying this TCR beta chain was seen a few times. Its antigen remains unidentified. The data derive from a study of OX40 agonist ivuxolimab in advanced cancers. Whole-study context: Ivuxolimab was delivered to patients intravenously every 2 weeks at doses spanning 0.01 to 10 mg/kg. Patients were roughly 83% male with ages roughly 23 to 90, mean about 60.

Per the germline V gene, CDR1 is ENHRY and CDR2 is SYGVKD. The V segment lost 0 bases and the J segment 2 bases; nucleotides outside the gene matches: 0. The length of the CDR3 is 15 residues. TCRdb's copy holds only in-frame clones and misses some; the assay was immunoSEQ multiplex PCR. The data contain over 30,000 clones, 84% of them singletons. Study-wide points: Researchers did not establish what antigens the expanded peripheral T cells target. There was clonal expansion of CD4+ and CD8+ blood T cells by week 6 at 0.1 to 3.0 mg/kg.

V gene TRBV10-3 combines with J gene TRBJ1-5; TRBD1 agrees at 8 bases. The material sequenced was CD4+ or CD8+ T cells sorted from blood, taken in a trial of the OX40 agonist ivuxolimab. This TCR came from an adult with an advanced solid tumor such as melanoma, head and neck, liver or kidney cancer. The CDR3 sequence is CAISESGQGNQPQHF. The CDR3 DNA reads TGTGCCATCAGTGAGTCGGGACAGGGCAATCAGCCCCAGCATTTT.